A selection of T cell receptor beta chains follows, all from one sample in a study of T cells in Graves' hyperthyroidism and ophthalmopathy. TCRdb redid the calling of the multiplex PCR reads with MiXCR, one entry per CDR3 protein. The repertoire consists of hundreds of thousands of distinct CDR3 sequences, with about 22% occurring once and the leading ten covering less than 65%. Sequences were obtained from blood. The receptor source for this set is an older woman with Graves' ophthalmopathy. CDR3s include the opening cysteine and the closing phenylalanine or tryptophan. The D gene is left open where the match is weak. Size is stated for part of the rows, as once, few or many counts, or as a class when the clone is expanded.

j_gene | d_gene | abundance | v_gene | CDR3nt | CDR3aa
TRBJ2-3 | NA | few | TRBV5-1 | TGCGCCAGCAGCTTGGCCGCCGGGATAACAGATACGCAGTATTTT | CASSLAAGITDTQYF
TRBJ2-5 | NA | NA | TRBV10-3 | TGTGCCATCAGTGTCGACAAAGGAACGGGCCAGTACTTC | CAISVDKGTGQYF
TRBJ1-1 | NA | many | TRBV28 | TGTGCCACAAAGAGCCTCTTGAACACTGAAGCTTTCTTT | CATKSLLNTEAFF
TRBJ1-2 | TRBD1 | NA | TRBV27 | TGTGCCAGCAGCTTACAGGGGGATCTAAGCTACACCTTC | CASSLQGDLSYTF
TRBJ2-7 | TRBD1 | NA | TRBV10-3 | TGTGCCATCAGTGGCGAGGGACAGGGTGTTATAAAGCAGTACTTC | CAISGEGQGVIKQYF
TRBJ2-2 | NA | NA | TRBV7-2 | TGTGCCAGCAGCTTCGGGGGAAACACCGGGGAGCTGCTTTTT | CASSFGGNTGELLF
TRBJ2-7 | NA | NA | TRBV14 | TGTGCCAGCAGCCTCCAACTCAATCACGAGCAGTACTTC | CASSLQLNHEQYF
TRBJ2-5 | NA | many | TRBV27 | TGTGCCAGCAGTTGGTCTTTGGGGCCAGGGGAGACCCAGTACTTC | CASSWSLGPGETQYF
TRBJ2-3 | TRBD2 | few | TRBV28 | TGTGCCAGCAGTTTTCCTCCCGGGACTAGCGGGACGGATACGCAGTATTTT | CASSFPPGTSGTDTQYF
TRBJ2-5 | TRBD2 | NA | TRBV10-3 | TGTGCCATCAGTGAGGGGGGGGGAGAGACCCAGTACTTC | CAISEGGGETQYF
TRBJ1-5 | NA | NA | TRBV6-1 | TGTGCCAGCAGTGAGGGAGTTCAAAGTGGTCAGCCCCAGCATTTT | CASSEGVQSGQPQHF
TRBJ1-2 | NA | NA | TRBV27 | TGTGCCAGCAGGGATTTAGGACTTGGCTACACCTTC | CASRDLGLGYTF
TRBJ2-5 | NA | many | TRBV11-2 | TGTGCCAGCAGCTCGGGACTCCGCAGAGAGACCCAGTACTTC | CASSSGLRRETQYF
TRBJ1-6 | TRBD1 | few | TRBV11-2 | TGTGCCAGCAGCTTTCAGTCCGGGACAGCGAATTCACCCCTCCACTTT | CASSFQSGTANSPLHF
TRBJ1-1 | NA | many | TRBV20-1 | TGCAGTGCTAGACTTCCGCACGGGAACACTGAAGCTTTCTTT | CSARLPHGNTEAFF
TRBJ1-1 | NA | NA | TRBV4-1 | TGCGCCAGCAGCCAAGTTTACGGGCAGAACACTGAAGCTTTCTTT | CASSQVYGQNTEAFF
TRBJ2-7 | NA | many | TRBV28 | TGTGCCAGCAATTGGGGAACTTACGAGCAGTACTTC | CASNWGTYEQYF
TRBJ1-3 | NA | NA | TRBV7-9 | TGTGCCAGCAGCCCAAGGGACTTTGAAAACACCATATATTTT | CASSPRDFENTIYF
TRBJ2-1 | TRBD2 | few | TRBV5-1 | TGCGCCAGCAGCTTGGGTCCCGCCGGACTAGCGGGAGTAAATGAGCAGTTCTTC | CASSLGPAGLAGVNEQFF
TRBJ2-3 | NA | many | TRBV11-2 | TGTGCCAGCAGCCCAAATTATGGGGCCTCGGGCACAGATACGCAGTATTTT | CASSPNYGASGTDTQYF
TRBJ2-1 | TRBD2 | NA | TRBV3-1 | TGTGCCAGCAGAAGACTAGCGGACTCCTACAATGAGCAGTTCTTC | CASRRLADSYNEQFF
TRBJ2-7 | TRBD1 | many | TRBV11-2 | TGTGCCAGCAGCTCGAGACAGGGGTTTAACGAGCAGTACTTC | CASSSRQGFNEQYF
TRBJ1-6 | NA | NA | TRBV7-2 | TGTGCCAGCAGCTTAGATAGGTCAGGGAGAGATTCACCCCTCCACTTT | CASSLDRSGRDSPLHF
TRBJ2-1 | TRBD2 | few | TRBV19 | TGTGCCAGTAGTATGAACGGTCTAGCGGGCATGAATGAGCAGTTCTTC | CASSMNGLAGMNEQFF
TRBJ2-2 | NA | few | TRBV12-3/TRBV12-4 | TGTGCCAGCAGTTTAAAAGCAGGGATCAGGACCGGGGAGCTGTTTTTT | CASSLKAGIRTGELFF
TRBJ2-4 | TRBD1 | few | TRBV7-9 | TGTGCCAGCAGCGGGGGACAGAGGGACATTCAGTACTTC | CASSGGQRDIQYF
TRBJ2-1 | TRBD2 | NA | TRBV20-1 | TGCAGTGCTAGAGATCAGCGGGAGATCCGTGAGCAGTTCTTC | CSARDQREIREQFF
TRBJ1-2 | NA | few | TRBV9 | TGTGCCAGCAGCCCGGAAGGGGGGCGGACGAATGGCTACACCTTC | CASSPEGGRTNGYTF
TRBJ1-1 | NA | many | TRBV12-3/TRBV12-4 | TGTGCCAGCAGTTGGGGGACCAGGAACACTGAAGCTTTCTTT | CASSWGTRNTEAFF
TRBJ2-5 | NA | NA | TRBV6-2/TRBV6-3 | TGTGCCAGCACTTACTCGGGCAGGGCGGAGACCCAGTACTTC | CASTYSGRAETQYF
TRBJ1-1 | NA | many | TRBV12-3/TRBV12-4 | TGTGCCAGCAGTTTCGCAGGGGACACTGAAGCTTTCTTT | CASSFAGDTEAFF
TRBJ2-1 | NA | NA | TRBV12-3/TRBV12-4 | TGTGCCAGCAGTTTTTCGGCGAAAGGAGGTGAGCAGTTCTTC | CASSFSAKGGEQFF
TRBJ2-3 | NA | NA | TRBV15 | TGTGCCGCAACTAGCCCTGGGTTATCGCAGTATTTT | CAATSPGLSQYF
TRBJ2-1 | NA | NA | TRBV6-1 | TGTGCCAGCAGGCCCAGGACTTCCTACAATGAGCAGTTCTTC | CASRPRTSYNEQFF
TRBJ2-2 | TRBD2 | few | TRBV3-1 | TGTGCCAGCAGTCTGATAGCGGGAGTGGCCGGGGAGCTGTTTTTT | CASSLIAGVAGELFF
TRBJ2-2 | TRBD2 | few | TRBV29-1 | TGCAGCGTCACCGGGACTAGTTGGATCGGGGAGCTGTTTTTT | CSVTGTSWIGELFF
TRBJ2-7 | TRBD1 | NA | TRBV10-2 | TGCGCCAGCAATCGAGGACAGGGGATCGAGCAGTACTTC | CASNRGQGIEQYF
TRBJ1-1 | TRBD1 | NA | TRBV29-1 | TGCAGCGTTGAAGATAGGAGGGACAGGGGTGGTGAAGCTTTCTTT | CSVEDRRDRGGEAFF
TRBJ2-1 | NA | NA | TRBV18 | TGTGCCAGCTCACCCATCGGGCCCCCCGGAAGCGAGCAGTTCTTC | CASSPIGPPGSEQFF
TRBJ2-1 | TRBD1 | many | TRBV27 | TGTGCCAGCACCTTTCCCCGGGACAGGTTAAACAATGAGCAGTTCTTC | CASTFPRDRLNNEQFF
TRBJ2-3 | NA | NA | TRBV6-1 | TGTGCCAGCAGGGCACCTGGCTGGCGGGGAGATACGCAGTATTTT | CASRAPGWRGDTQYF
TRBJ2-1 | TRBD2 | NA | TRBV11-3 | TGTGCCAGCAGCTTGGAAGGACTAGCGGGAGGTTCCAATGAGCAGTTCTTC | CASSLEGLAGGSNEQFF
TRBJ2-1 | NA | many | TRBV19 | TGTGCCAGTACTGAGAGCTCCTACAATGAGCAGTTCTTC | CASTESSYNEQFF
TRBJ2-7 | TRBD1 | many | TRBV27 | TGTGCCAGCAGTCCATACAGACAGGGGGGCTACGAGCAGTACTTC | CASSPYRQGGYEQYF
TRBJ1-2 | TRBD1 | NA | TRBV20-1 | TGCAGTGCTTTCCGACAGGGCGGGGATGGCTACACCTTC | CSAFRQGGDGYTF
TRBJ2-3 | TRBD1 | NA | TRBV4-1 | TGCGCCAGCAGCCAAGGGGACAGGGTGCGCACAGATACGCAGTATTTT | CASSQGDRVRTDTQYF
TRBJ1-3 | TRBD1 | NA | TRBV12-3/TRBV12-4 | TGTGCCAGCAGAATGACAGGGACTGGAAACACCATATATTTT | CASRMTGTGNTIYF
TRBJ2-4 | NA | few | TRBV20-1 | TGCAGTGCAAAAGGGGGGGCGCAAGCCAAAAACATTCAGTACTTC | CSAKGGAQAKNIQYF
TRBJ1-2 | NA | many | TRBV7-2 | TGTGCCAGCAGCTTGCCCCAAACCAGGGGAAGGGGTGGCTACACCTTC | CASSLPQTRGRGGYTF
TRBJ2-7 | NA | many | TRBV27 | TGTGCCAGCAGTTTATCGATGTACCGCGACAGAGACTACGAGCAGTACTTC | CASSLSMYRDRDYEQYF
TRBJ1-2 | TRBD1 | few | TRBV24-1 | TGTGCCACCAGTGCTCCGGGACAGGGGTTCTATGGCTACACCTTC | CATSAPGQGFYGYTF
TRBJ2-5 | TRBD1 | many | TRBV28 | TGTGCCAGCAGTACTCGGACAGGGGATTTGGAGACCCAGTACTTC | CASSTRTGDLETQYF
TRBJ2-2 | TRBD1 | few | TRBV15 | TGTGCCACCAGCAAAACCCTCCCCGGGACAGGGAGGTACACCGGGGAGCTGTTTTTT | CATSKTLPGTGRYTGELFF
TRBJ2-7 | TRBD2 | NA | TRBV7-3 | TGTGCCAGCAGCTTTCCCCCGCTAGCGGGAGGCGAGCAGTACTTC | CASSFPPLAGGEQYF
TRBJ1-5 | NA | many | TRBV27 | TGTGCCAGCAGTCTGGACGGCCTTAGCAATCAGCCCCAGCATTTT | CASSLDGLSNQPQHF
TRBJ2-3 | TRBD2 | few | TRBV6-2/TRBV6-3 | TGTGCCAGCACCCTGTTCGGTAGCGGGAGCACAGATACGCAGTATTTT | CASTLFGSGSTDTQYF
TRBJ1-3 | NA | once | TRBV5-1 | TGCGCCAGCAGCTTGGCCTCAGGGATAGGAAACACCATATATTTT | CASSLASGIGNTIYF
TRBJ1-3 | NA | NA | TRBV2 | TGTGCCAGCAGTCGAGGGCCCCCGGGGGCTGGAAACACCATATATTTT | CASSRGPPGAGNTIYF
TRBJ2-7 | TRBD1 | NA | TRBV6-1 | TGTGCCAGCAGGGAGGGACAGGGTGGCCCCTACGAGCAGTACTTC | CASREGQGGPYEQYF